This TCR beta chain was obtained from a study of molecular identifiers for immune sequencing clone quantification. This clonotype appeared many times. TCRdb reprocessed the PCR reads with MiXCR, giving one entry per CDR3 protein. The table includes around 470,000 distinct CDR3 sequences, over 20% detected once. This CDR3 region has 13 residues. V trimming: 5 bases; J trimming: 0 bases; junction bases outside the gene matches: 4. Germline V gene data show CDR1 as DFQATT and CDR2 as SNEGSKA (reference sequence). Sequenced input: naive CD8+ T cells from blood, with Jurkat cell RNA spiked in. Subset of the sample: FACS-sorted CD8+CD4-CCR7+CD45RA+ naive T cells. This rearrangement joins TRBV20-1 to TRBJ2-7; 7 nucleotides match TRBD1. This sequence originates from a human donor in good health. Some libraries in this study had Jurkat cell RNA spiked in. CDR3 DNA sequence: TGCAGTGCTTTGGGACAGCACTCCTACGAGCAGTACTTC. It yields the protein CSALGQHSYEQYF.